These 32 T cell receptor beta chains share one sample of origin, sequenced in a study of OX40 agonist ivuxolimab in advanced cancers. The library came from the immunoSEQ multiplex PCR assay. The table was pulled from immuneACCESS by TCRdb, which kept in-frame rearrangements only. Such tables lose some clones; where checked, under half of the loss comes from unresolved V genes, and the rest has no known cause. The sample data list tens of thousands of clones, and 85% to 95% of these were observed just once. The ten top clones hold 15% to 18% of the sample. Sample: CD4+ or CD8+ T cells sorted from blood, taken in a trial of the OX40 agonist ivuxolimab. These TCRs come from an adult with an advanced solid tumor such as melanoma, head and neck, liver or kidney cancer.

The chain has TRBV4-1 and TRBJ1-2; TRBD1 matches 8 bases. This CDR3 has 16 amino acids. Unmatched junction bases numbered 9, after V lost 3 bases and J lost 3 bases. The germline V gene encodes CDR1 MGHRA and CDR2 YSYEKL. The CDR3 bases are TGCGCCAGCAGCCAGATAGACAGGGGAGTGGACTATGGCTACACCTTC. Translating it yields CASSQIDRGVDYGYTF.

This clone was seen once. This chain uses TRBV4-1 with TRBJ2-3; tentatively, D is TRBD2 (7 bases). Trimming removed 4 bases from V and 4 bases from J, with 12 bases in between. Looked up from germline, CDR1 is MGHRA and CDR2 is YSYEKL. The CDR3 is 14 amino acids. The CDR3 DNA sequence: TGCGCCAGCAGCCGGGAAGGGGGGGCAGATACGCAGTATTTT. It is translated as CASSREGGADTQYF.

This clone was recorded only once. The chain employs TRBV9 and TRBJ1-1; D uncertain. Germline values: CDR1 SGDLS, CDR2 YYNGEE. This CDR3 contains 14 residues. V was pared by 0 bases and J by 1 base, with 7 bases between. CDR3 sequence (DNA): TGTGCCAGCAGCGTAGCTTTGGGGAACACTGAAGCTTTCTTT. Amino acid sequence: CASSVALGNTEAFF.

The chain couples TRBV28 to TRBJ1-1, with a possible D match to TRBD1 (5 bases). The ends were cut back, 2 bases at V and 6 bases at J, with 10 bases in the middle. CDR3 length equals 13 residues. Germline V lookup: CDR1 MDHEN, CDR2 SYDVKM. CDR3 in DNA: TGTGCCAGCAGTTTACCGGGGGAACCTGAAGCTTTCTTT. It codes for CASSLPGEPEAFF. The full variable domain, in which reference TRBV28 and TRBJ1-1 provide the parts outside the CDR3, is DVKVTQSSRYLVKRTGEKVFLECVQDMDHENMFWYRQDPGLGLRLIYFSYDVKMKEKGDIPEGYSVSREKKERFSLILESASTNQTSMYLCASSLPGEPEAFFGQGTRLTVV.

The chain employs TRBV7-9 and TRBJ2-7, with D perhaps given as TRBD1 or TRBD2 (5 bases each). The CDR3 length is 16 residues. Germline CDR1 and CDR2: SEHNR and FQNEAQ (reference sequence). Trimming pared 1 base from V and 5 bases from J, leaving 18 bases between. In nucleotides, the CDR3 is TGTGCCAGCAGCTTAGGATGGGGGATTAACTGGGACGAGCAGTACTTC. This encodes CASSLGWGINWDEQYF.

V usage is TRBV5-1 and J usage is TRBJ2-7; 9 bases match TRBD2. The germline V gene has CDR1 SGHRS and CDR2 YFSETQ. There are 12 residues in the CDR3. Trimming cost V 4 bases and J 5 bases; bases outside gene matches: 1. The CDR3 protein is CASSRGRDEQYF. Written as DNA, the CDR3 is TGCGCCAGCAGCCGCGGGAGGGACGAGCAGTACTTC.

V is TRBV4-1 and J is TRBJ1-2, with D hard to call. Deletions cut 3 bases from V and 7 bases from J, with 15 bases between. This CDR3 is built from 14 residues. Germline V gives CDR1 MGHRA, CDR2 YSYEKL. The chain's CDR3 is CASSHTPGEGGYTF. As DNA, the CDR3 is TGCGCCAGCAGCCACACCCCGGGCGAGGGTGGCTACACCTTC.

The chain recombines TRBV7-3 with TRBJ2-1, with 7 bases identical to TRBD1. Germline assignment: CDR1 SGHTA and CDR2 FQGTGA. With 3 bases clipped from V and 6 bases from J, the junction kept 8 bases outside the gene matches. This CDR3 comprises 15 residues. This CDR3 reads CASSFIRGQGNEQFF. For the CDR3, the DNA is TGTGCCAGCAGCTTTATAAGGGGGCAGGGCAATGAGCAGTTCTTC.

The rearrangement links TRBV6-5 to TRBJ2-3, with D tentatively TRBD2 (5 bases). The CDR3 covers 13 residues. V was shortened by 5 bases and J by 3 bases, with 9 bases between the two germline ends. Germline CDR1 is MNHEY and CDR2 is SVGAGI. CDR3 in amino acids: CASSHGGTDTQYF. The CDR3 coding sequence is TGTGCCAGCAGTCACGGAGGAACAGATACGCAGTATTTT.

The genes are TRBV5-4 and TRBJ2-7; 8 nucleotides align to TRBD1. Germline V gene sequence: CDR1 SGHNT, CDR2 YYREEE (reference sequence). The CDR3 is 14 amino acids. V shed 0 bases, J shed 7 bases, and the junction held 6 bases outside the gene matches. The CDR3 loop is CASSLGTGSGEQYF. The CDR3 nucleotides read TGTGCCAGCAGCTTGGGGACAGGGTCGGGGGAGCAGTACTTC.

The chain is built from TRBV4-1 and TRBJ1-5; D is ambiguous. Germline CDR1 and CDR2: MGHRA and YSYEKL. V was clipped by 7 bases and J by 2 bases, with 9 bases between them. The CDR3 covers 13 residues. The chain's CDR3 is CASKSGGNQPQHF. The CDR3 DNA sequence: TGCGCCAGCAAAAGCGGGGGCAATCAGCCCCAGCATTTT.

J is TRBJ1-1 and V is TRBV9; tentatively, D is TRBD1 (5 bases). Per germline, CDR1 SGDLS and CDR2 YYNGEE. V lost 0 bases and J 5 bases, leaving 14 bases between the germline ends. The CDR3 spans 15 residues. In DNA, the CDR3 is TGTGCCAGCAGCGTAGCCAGGGTAGGTGATACTGAAGCTTTCTTT. Translation: CASSVARVGDTEAFF.

This sequence joins TRBV7-8 and TRBJ1-1; 9 bases align to TRBD1. CDR1 SGHVS and CDR2 FQNEAQ come from the germline V gene. The CDR3 spans 14 residues. V shed 4 bases, J shed 8 bases, and the junction held 8 bases outside the gene matches. In DNA form, the CDR3 reads TGTGCCAGCAGCTCGCCCGGACAGGGGATGGAAGCTTTCTTT. It is translated as CASSSPGQGMEAFF.

The chain combines TRBV5-6 with TRBJ1-2, with D hard to call. This CDR3 has 12 residues. Trimming took off 0 bases at V and 5 bases at J, with 5 bases between the two ends. Germline values: CDR1 SGHDT, CDR2 YYEEEE. CDR3 sequence reads: CASSLVGYGYTF. The CDR3, as DNA: TGTGCCAGCAGCTTGGTAGGGTATGGCTACACCTTC.

The CDR3 loop is CASSSYSPLHF. In DNA, the CDR3 is TGTGCCAGCAGCTCCTATTCACCCCTCCACTTT. The chain has TRBV11-2 and TRBJ1-6, with D unresolved. Germline V CDR1 and CDR2: SGHAT, FQNNGV. V was clipped by 4 bases and J by 8 bases, with 3 bases between them. The CDR3 runs to 11 residues.

The V call is TRBV28, the J call TRBJ2-7; 8 bases align to TRBD2. The V gene end was trimmed by 6 bases and the J gene end by 2 bases; junction bases not matched to a gene: 6. This CDR3 comprises 14 residues. Germline V CDR1 and CDR2: MDHEN, SYDVKM. This chain's CDR3 is CASSPLAGPYEQYF. The CDR3 bases are TGTGCCAGCAGCCCCTTAGCGGGACCCTACGAGCAGTACTTC.

The chain carries TRBV5-6 and TRBJ2-2; possibly TRBD1 for D (6 bases). The CDR3 has 16 residues. Germline CDR1 SGHDT, CDR2 YYEEEE. The germline V and J ends were trimmed by 2 bases and 7 bases, with 18 bases remaining between them. The CDR3 DNA reads TGTGCCAGCAGCTTTTGGGGGTCCCTGGGACACGGGGAGCTGTTTTTT. Its translation: CASSFWGSLGHGELFF.

This CDR3 is CASSHTGTAYYEQYF. In DNA, the CDR3 is TGCGCCAGCAGCCACACCGGGACAGCGTACTACGAGCAGTACTTC. This rearrangement joins TRBV4-1 to TRBJ2-7; TRBD1 aligns across 7 bases. The CDR3 sequence is 15 residues long. V shed 3 bases and J 3 bases; nucleotides not matched to a gene: 8. Germline V lookup: CDR1 MGHRA, CDR2 YSYEKL.

The rearrangement uses TRBV4-3 and TRBJ2-7; 7 bases line up with TRBD1. The V segment lost 3 bases and the J segment 1 base; nucleotides outside the gene matches: 9. This CDR3 spans 16 amino acids. From germline, CDR1 is LGHNA and CDR2 YSLEER. As DNA, the CDR3 is TGCGCCAGCAGCCACTCAGCAACAGGGGAGTCCTACGAGCAGTACTTC. Protein sequence: CASSHSATGESYEQYF.

V and J are TRBV7-9 and TRBJ2-2, with D maybe TRBD2 (6 bases). CDR3 length: 16 residues. The germline V gene encodes CDR1 SEHNR and CDR2 FQNEAQ (reference sequence). Trimming cost V 5 bases and J 2 bases, with 15 bases left between them. CDR3 DNA sequence: TGTGCCAGCAGCCACTCCCCCGGGACTAACACCGGGGAGCTGTTTTTT. Amino acids: CASSHSPGTNTGELFF.

This clone was picked up a small number of times. A junction boundary mismatches the germline segment, possibly from a read error. The chain combines TRBV19 with TRBJ1-5; TRBD1 matches at 8 bases. Germline V gene lookup returns CDR1 LNHDA and CDR2 SQIVND (reference sequence). There are 16 residues in the CDR3. The CDR3 region is CASSQSGGLFSQSQHF. The CDR3 DNA follows: TGTGCCAGTAGTCAATCAGGGGGCTTATTTAGTCAGTCCCAGCATTTT.

The rearrangement links TRBV4-1 to TRBJ1-5; D is unclear. Per germline, CDR1 MGHRA and CDR2 YSYEKL. CDR3 length equals 13 residues. V dropped 0 bases and J dropped 7 bases, with 7 bases sitting between them. DNA of the CDR3: TGCGCCAGCAGCCAAGATTTTGAGCAGCCCCAGCATTTT. As protein: CASSQDFEQPQHF.

The V gene is TRBV5-4, the J gene TRBJ2-7; 7 bases map to TRBD2. V shed 4 bases and J 12 bases; nucleotides not matched to a gene: 16. This CDR3 is 14 amino acids long. Germline lookup yields CDR1 SGHNT and CDR2 YYREEE (reference sequence). CDR3 in amino acids: CASSQTGTTDTGYF. Written as DNA, the CDR3 is TGTGCCAGCAGCCAGACCGGGACTACCGATACGGGGTACTTC. Looking up the rest from reference TRBV5-4 and TRBJ2-7 gives the full variable domain: ETGVTQSPTHLIKTRGQQVTLRCSSQSGHNTVSWYQQALGQGPQFIFQYYREEENGRGNFPPRFSGLQFPNYSSELNVNALELDDSALYLCASSQTGTTDTGYFGPGTRLTVT.

V is TRBV7-2 and J is TRBJ1-1; 8 bases match TRBD1. The CDR3 is made up of 17 amino acids. Germline V gene sequence: CDR1 SGHTA, CDR2 FQGNSA. Unmatched junction bases numbered 13, after V lost 4 bases and J lost 3 bases. CDR3 nucleotides: TGTGCCAGCAGCTCCTTCGGGCTGACAGGGGAAGACACTGAAGCTTTCTTT. Its protein is CASSSFGLTGEDTEAFF.

This chain uses TRBV27 with TRBJ1-2; 7 bases are a match to TRBD1. The V and J ends lost 5 bases and 4 bases, in that order; junction bases with no gene match: 7. CDR3 length: 14 residues. Germline V CDR1 and CDR2: MNHEY, SMNVEV (reference sequence). DNA of the CDR3: TGTGCCAGCAGTCCGACAACAGGGGTCTATGGCTACACCTTC. It is translated as CASSPTTGVYGYTF.

The rearrangement links TRBV25-1 to TRBJ1-1, with D hard to call. The CDR3 extends over 13 amino acids. Trimming shortened V by 7 bases and J by 6 bases, and 15 bases separated the two germline ends. The germline V gene encodes CDR1 MGHDK and CDR2 SYGVNS. In DNA form, the CDR3 reads TGTGCCAGCAAGGGCACCACCGGGCCTGAAGCTTTCTTT. It is translated as CASKGTTGPEAFF.

This clone was counted a single time. This rearrangement joins TRBV7-9 to TRBJ2-7; the D gene is possibly TRBD1 (7 bases). Germline values: CDR1 SEHNR, CDR2 FQNEAQ (reference sequence). The V end was cut by 5 bases, the J end by 3 bases, with 17 bases between. This CDR3 contains 15 residues. The CDR3 here is CASSQGGREDYEQYF. The CDR3 coding sequence is TGTGCCAGCAGCCAGGGGGGCAGAGAAGACTACGAGCAGTACTTC.

The V and J genes are TRBV4-3 and TRBJ2-1; 11 bases fit TRBD2. The CDR3 has 16 amino acids. Germline V gene data show CDR1 as LGHNA and CDR2 as YSLEER. The V gene end was trimmed by 2 bases and the J gene end by 7 bases; junction bases not matched to a gene: 7. The CDR3 protein is CASSQLAGGPGNEQFF. The CDR3 DNA is TGCGCCAGCAGCCAATTAGCGGGGGGGCCGGGAAATGAGCAGTTCTTC.

This clone was detected only once. This sequence joins TRBV19 and TRBJ2-7; D is unresolved. CDR1 and CDR2 from the germline V gene are LNHDA and SQIVND (reference sequence). The length of the CDR3 is 13 residues. V was cut by 1 base and J by 3 bases, with 7 bases left in between. The CDR3 DNA sequence: TGTGCCAGTAGTATAGGGCACAACTACGAGCAGTACTTC. Amino acid sequence: CASSIGHNYEQYF.

The V gene is TRBV15, the J gene TRBJ2-7, with D tentatively TRBD2 (6 bases). Germline CDR1 reads LNHNV; CDR2 reads YYDKDF (reference sequence). The CDR3 loop spans 14 amino acids. V lost 5 bases and J 3 bases, leaving 14 bases between the germline ends. CDR3 sequence: CATSSPGDGYEQYF. CDR3 nucleotides: TGTGCCACCAGCTCCCCGGGGGACGGCTACGAGCAGTACTTC. Complete variable domain (other parts from reference TRBV15 and TRBJ2-7): DAMVIQNPRYQVTQFGKPVTLSCSQTLNHNVMYWYQQKSSQAPKLLFHYYDKDFNNEADTPDNFQSRRPNTSFCFLDIRSPGLGDTAMYLCATSSPGDGYEQYFGPGTRLTVT.

On this clone: The germline gene is not matched at one end of the junction; a read error may be the cause. The chain joins TRBV20-1 to TRBJ1-1; D call uncertain. This CDR3 is 10 amino acids long. The germline gives CDR1 DFQATT, CDR2 SNEGSKA (reference sequence). The CDR3 region is CSARDVIGSF. The CDR3, as DNA: TGCAGTGCTAGAGATGTTATAGGCTCCTTT.

This chain joins TRBV28 and TRBJ2-3; 9 nucleotides align to TRBD2. This CDR3 region has 17 residues. The V gene's germline CDR1 is MDHEN and CDR2 SYDVKM. J lost 4 bases, V lost 4 bases, and 12 bases had no gene match. This CDR3 reads CASSSPIAGVGADTQYF. The CDR3 nucleotides read TGTGCCAGCAGTTCCCCTATAGCGGGAGTCGGGGCAGATACGCAGTATTTT.